The clone carrying this T cell receptor (beta chain) has just a few counts. The antigen is not known. Regarding time point: sample taken at primary tumor resection. Samples were obtained from some 72 donors, all untreated early-stage non-small cell lung cancer patients. Frozen PBMC, nontumor lung or tumor provided whole RNA, which was sequenced unsorted. The study tagged each TCR cDNA molecule with a unique molecular identifier. TCRdb redid the calling of the 5' RACE reads with MiXCR, one entry per CDR3 protein. The data contain 40,000 or so distinct CDR3 sequences, around 7.2% of them seen just once; the ten biggest clones take up under 30%. The sample belongs to a study of spatial heterogeneity in lung cancer. Study-wide points: Among blood samples, ubiquitous expanded tumor TCRs appeared more at resection than at follow-up.

The CDR3 runs to 13 residues. Trimming took off 5 bases at V and 6 bases at J, with 10 bases between the two ends. In germline, CDR1 is SGHTA, CDR2 FQGNSA. The chain has TRBV7-2 and TRBJ2-2; no clear D gene. The clonotype comes from a male donor with early-stage non-small cell lung cancer. The sequences come from PBMCs, collected at surgery. CDR3 sequence reads: CASSAMGPGELFF. The CDR3, as DNA: TGTGCCAGCAGCGCAATGGGTCCCGGGGAGCTGTTTTTT.